This T cell receptor (beta chain) was sequenced in a study of cytomegalovirus exposure and HLA in healthy donors. Overall study results and limits: In a later analysis, HLA-associated beta chains showed higher expansion and lower generation probabilities than comparable chains. Sequencing likely generated an artifact that appeared as a cluster of highly shared sequence variants. Reportedly, HLA-A and HLA-B alleles of most subjects were accurately predicted from TCR beta.

Trimming took 1 base from V and 6 from J; bases not matched to a gene: 11. The CDR3 consists of 16 residues. Germline V gives CDR1 LNHDA, CDR2 SQIVND (reference sequence). Amplification used 60 Vbeta primers and 13 Jbeta primers. The assay was immunoSEQ multiplex PCR, and TCRdb's table has in-frame clones only and misses some. The sample includes around 110,000 clones, around 75% of them seen just once. Donors were nominally healthy when sampled, though unrecorded immune exposures were likely. On this clone: As yet, its antigen is unknown.

The sample comprised PBMCs. The chain couples TRBV19 to TRBJ1-2; 7 nucleotides align to TRBD1. The TCR sequence derives from a male donor in good health and CMV-seropositive. The DNA of the CDR3 is TGTGCCAGTAGTATAGGGGGGACAGCCCTGGTCGATGGCTACACCTTC. It is translated as CASSIGGTALVDGYTF.